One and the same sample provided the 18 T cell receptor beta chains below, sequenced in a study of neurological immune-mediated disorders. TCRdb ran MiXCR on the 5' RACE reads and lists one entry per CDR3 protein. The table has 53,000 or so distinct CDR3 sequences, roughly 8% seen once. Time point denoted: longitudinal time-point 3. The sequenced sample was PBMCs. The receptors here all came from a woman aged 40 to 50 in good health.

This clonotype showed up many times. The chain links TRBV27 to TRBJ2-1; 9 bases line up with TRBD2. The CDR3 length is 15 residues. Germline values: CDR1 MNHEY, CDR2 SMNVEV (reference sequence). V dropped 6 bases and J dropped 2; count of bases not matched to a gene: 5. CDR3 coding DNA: TGTGCCAGCAGGAATAGCGGGGGCACCTACAATGAGCAGTTCTTC. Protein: CASRNSGGTYNEQFF.

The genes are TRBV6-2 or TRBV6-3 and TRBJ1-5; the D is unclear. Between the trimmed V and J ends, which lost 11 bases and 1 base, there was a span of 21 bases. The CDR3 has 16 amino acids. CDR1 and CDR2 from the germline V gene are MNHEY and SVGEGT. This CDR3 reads CASQTIRAASNQPQHF. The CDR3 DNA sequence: TGTGCCTCACAGACGATAAGGGCCGCGAGCAATCAGCCCCAGCATTTT.

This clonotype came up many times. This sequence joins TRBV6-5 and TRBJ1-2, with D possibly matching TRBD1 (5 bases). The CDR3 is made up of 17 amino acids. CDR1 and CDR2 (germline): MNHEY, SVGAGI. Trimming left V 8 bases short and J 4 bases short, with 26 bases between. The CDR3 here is CASGPPPWMGVRYGYTF. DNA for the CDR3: TGTGCCAGCGGTCCTCCCCCCTGGATGGGGGTTCGCTATGGCTACACCTTC.

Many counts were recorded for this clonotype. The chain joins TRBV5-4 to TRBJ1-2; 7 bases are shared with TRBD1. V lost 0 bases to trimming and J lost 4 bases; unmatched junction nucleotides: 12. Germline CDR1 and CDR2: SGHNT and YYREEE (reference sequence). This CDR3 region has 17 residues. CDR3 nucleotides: TGTGCCAGCAGCTTGGGGGAAATGAGGGGGCGAGGCTATGGCTACACCTTC. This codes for CASSLGEMRGRGYGYTF. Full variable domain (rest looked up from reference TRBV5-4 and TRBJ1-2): ETGVTQSPTHLIKTRGQQVTLRCSSQSGHNTVSWYQQALGQGPQFIFQYYREEENGRGNFPPRFSGLQFPNYSSELNVNALELDDSALYLCASSLGEMRGRGYGYTFGSGTRLTVV.

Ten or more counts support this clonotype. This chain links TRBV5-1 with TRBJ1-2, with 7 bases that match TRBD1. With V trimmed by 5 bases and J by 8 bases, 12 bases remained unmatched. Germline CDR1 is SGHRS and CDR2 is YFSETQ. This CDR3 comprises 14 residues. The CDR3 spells CASSRQGEEEGYTF. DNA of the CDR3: TGCGCCAGCAGTAGACAGGGAGAAGAGGAAGGCTACACCTTC. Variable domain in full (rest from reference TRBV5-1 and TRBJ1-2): KAGVTQTPRYLIKTRGQQVTLSCSPISGHRSVSWYQQTPGQGLQFLFEYFSETQRNKGNFPGRFSGRQFSNSRSEMNVSTLELGDSALYLCASSRQGEEEGYTFGSGTRLTVV.

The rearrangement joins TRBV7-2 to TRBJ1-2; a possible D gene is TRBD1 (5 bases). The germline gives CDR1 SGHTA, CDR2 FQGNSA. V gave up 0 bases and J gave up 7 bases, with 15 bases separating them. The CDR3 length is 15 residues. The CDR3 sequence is CASSLARIQGGGYTF. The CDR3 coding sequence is TGTGCCAGCAGCTTAGCGCGGATCCAGGGTGGTGGCTACACCTTC.

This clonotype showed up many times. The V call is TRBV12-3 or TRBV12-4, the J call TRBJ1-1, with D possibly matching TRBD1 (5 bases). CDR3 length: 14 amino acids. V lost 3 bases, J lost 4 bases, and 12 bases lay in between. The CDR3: CASSFTQGATEAFF. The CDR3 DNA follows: TGTGCCAGCAGTTTCACTCAGGGTGCCACTGAAGCTTTCTTT.

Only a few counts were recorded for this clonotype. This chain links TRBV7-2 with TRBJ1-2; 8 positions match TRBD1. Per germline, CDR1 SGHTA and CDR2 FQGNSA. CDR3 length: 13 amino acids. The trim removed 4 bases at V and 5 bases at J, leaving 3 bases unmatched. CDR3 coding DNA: TGTGCCAGCAGCTCTGACAGGGGATATGGCTACACCTTC. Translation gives CASSSDRGYGYTF.

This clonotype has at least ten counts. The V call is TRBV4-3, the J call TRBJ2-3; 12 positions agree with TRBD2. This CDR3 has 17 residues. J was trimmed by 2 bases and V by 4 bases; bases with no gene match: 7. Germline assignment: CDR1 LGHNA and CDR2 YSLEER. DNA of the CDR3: TGCGCCAGCAGCCCGACGCTAGCGGGGGGGGCCACAGATACGCAGTATTTT. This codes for CASSPTLAGGATDTQYF.

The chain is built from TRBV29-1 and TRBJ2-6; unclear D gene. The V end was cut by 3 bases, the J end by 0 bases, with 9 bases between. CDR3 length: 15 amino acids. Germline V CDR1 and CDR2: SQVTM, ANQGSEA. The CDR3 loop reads CSVDEAFSGANVLTF. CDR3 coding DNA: TGCAGCGTTGACGAGGCCTTCTCTGGGGCCAACGTCCTGACTTTC.

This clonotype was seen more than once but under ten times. The CDR3 region has the DNA TGCAGCGTTGAAGCCTTGGGGGCCTACGAGCAGTACTTC. Translating gives CSVEALGAYEQYF. The chain has TRBV29-1 and TRBJ2-7; D may be TRBD1 or TRBD2 (5 bases each). Germline CDR1 SQVTM, CDR2 ANQGSEA. This CDR3 region has 13 residues. Trimming took off 1 base at V and 2 bases at J, with 9 bases between the two ends.

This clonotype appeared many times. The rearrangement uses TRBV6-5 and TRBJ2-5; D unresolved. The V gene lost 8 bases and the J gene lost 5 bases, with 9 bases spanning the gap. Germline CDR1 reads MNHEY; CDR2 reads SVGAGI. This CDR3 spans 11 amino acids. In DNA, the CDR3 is TGTGCCAGCGGTACTTGGGAGACCCAGTACTTC. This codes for CASGTWETQYF.

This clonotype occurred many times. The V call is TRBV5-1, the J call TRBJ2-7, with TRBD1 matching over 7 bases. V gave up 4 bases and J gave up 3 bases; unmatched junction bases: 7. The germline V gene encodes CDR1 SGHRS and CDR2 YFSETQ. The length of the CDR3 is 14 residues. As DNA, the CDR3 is TGCGCCAGCAGCACGGGACAGATTGACTACGAGCAGTACTTC. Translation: CASSTGQIDYEQYF.

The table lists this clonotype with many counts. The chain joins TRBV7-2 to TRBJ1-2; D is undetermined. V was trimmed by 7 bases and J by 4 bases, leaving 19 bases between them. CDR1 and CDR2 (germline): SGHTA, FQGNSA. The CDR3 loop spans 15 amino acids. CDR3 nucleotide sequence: TGTGCCAGCATTATTGGGTACGGGTTCAGCTATGGCTACACCTTC. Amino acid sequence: CASIIGYGFSYGYTF.

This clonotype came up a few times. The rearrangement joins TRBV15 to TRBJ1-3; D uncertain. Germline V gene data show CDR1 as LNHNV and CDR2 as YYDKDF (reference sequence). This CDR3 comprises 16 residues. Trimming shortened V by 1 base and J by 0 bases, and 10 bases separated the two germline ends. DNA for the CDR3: TGTGCCACCAGCAGAGCTGGGGAGACCTCTGGAAACACCATATATTTT. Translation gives CATSRAGETSGNTIYF. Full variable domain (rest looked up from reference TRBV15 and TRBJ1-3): DAMVIQNPRYQVTQFGKPVTLSCSQTLNHNVMYWYQQKSSQAPKLLFHYYDKDFNNEADTPDNFQSRRPNTSFCFLDIRSPGLGDTAMYLCATSRAGETSGNTIYFGEGSWLTVV.

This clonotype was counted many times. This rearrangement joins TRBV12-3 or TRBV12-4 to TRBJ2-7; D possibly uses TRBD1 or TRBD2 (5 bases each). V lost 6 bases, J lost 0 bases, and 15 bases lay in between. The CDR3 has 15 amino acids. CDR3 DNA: TGTGCCAGCAGCCCGGGACCGCGGAGCTCCTACGAGCAGTACTTC. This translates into CASSPGPRSSYEQYF.

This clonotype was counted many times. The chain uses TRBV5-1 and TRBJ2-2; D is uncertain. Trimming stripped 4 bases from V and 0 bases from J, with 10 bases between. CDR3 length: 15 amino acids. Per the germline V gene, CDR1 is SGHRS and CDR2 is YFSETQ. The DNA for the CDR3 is TGCGCCAGCAGCCCTGGCGCTACGAACACCGGGGAGCTGTTTTTT. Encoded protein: CASSPGATNTGELFF.

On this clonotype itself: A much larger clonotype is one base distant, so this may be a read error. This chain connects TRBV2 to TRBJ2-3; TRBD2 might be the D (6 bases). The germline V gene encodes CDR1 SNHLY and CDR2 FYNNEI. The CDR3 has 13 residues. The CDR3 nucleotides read TGTGCCAGCAGCGCCTTGGGGCGGGATACGCGGTATTTT. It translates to CASSALGRDTRYF.